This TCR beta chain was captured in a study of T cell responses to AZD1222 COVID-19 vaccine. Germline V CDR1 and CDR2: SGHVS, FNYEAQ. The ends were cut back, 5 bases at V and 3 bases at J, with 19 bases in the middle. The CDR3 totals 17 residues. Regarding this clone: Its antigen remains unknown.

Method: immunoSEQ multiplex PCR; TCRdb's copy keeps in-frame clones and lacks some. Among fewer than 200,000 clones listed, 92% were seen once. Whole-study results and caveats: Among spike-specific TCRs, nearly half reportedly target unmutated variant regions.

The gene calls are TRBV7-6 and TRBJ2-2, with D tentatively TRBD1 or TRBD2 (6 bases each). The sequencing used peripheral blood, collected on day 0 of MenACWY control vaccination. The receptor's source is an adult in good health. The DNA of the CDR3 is TGTGCCAGCAGCCCTTCAAGGGGGGACACTTACACCGGGGAGCTGTTTTTT. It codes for CASSPSRGDTYTGELFF.